This T cell receptor (beta chain) was recovered during a study of blood T cell repertoires in COVID-19. Study-wide background: Researchers got acute and convalescent COVID-19 samples from the United States, Italy and Spain. Nucleic acid was either cDNA or gDNA, and it came from T cells, B-cell-depleted T cells, or PBMCs.

V was pared by 2 bases and J by 0 bases, with 17 bases between. Looked up from germline, CDR1 is KGHSH and CDR2 is LQKENI. There are 18 residues in the CDR3. In the original workflow: Estimation of nucleated cell counts was performed using reference gene primer amplification. Here immunoSEQ multiplex PCR was the method, and the copy in TCRdb shows in-frame clones only, minus some. V, J and clone size reflect that table, while D and trimming were determined from the DNA. Of 70,000 to 80,000 clones detected, roughly 87% appear once; the ten largest clones hold roughly 7%. The receptor's source is a woman in her forties or fifties with acute or convalescent COVID-19. The chain employs TRBV18 and TRBJ2-1; D is undetermined. Sequenced: peripheral blood. CDR3 in amino acids: CASSPSNLAGSSYNEQFF. The CDR3 DNA reads as TGTGCCAGCTCACCAAGTAATCTCGCAGGAAGCTCCTACAATGAGCAGTTCTTC.